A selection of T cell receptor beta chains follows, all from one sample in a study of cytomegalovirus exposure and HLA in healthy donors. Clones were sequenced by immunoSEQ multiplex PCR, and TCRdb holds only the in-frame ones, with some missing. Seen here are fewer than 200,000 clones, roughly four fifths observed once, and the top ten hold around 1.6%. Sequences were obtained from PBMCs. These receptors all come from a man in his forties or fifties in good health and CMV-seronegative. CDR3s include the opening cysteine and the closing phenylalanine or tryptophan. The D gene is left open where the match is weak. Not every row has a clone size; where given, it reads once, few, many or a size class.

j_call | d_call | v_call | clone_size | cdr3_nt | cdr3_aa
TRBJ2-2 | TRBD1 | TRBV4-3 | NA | TGCGCCAGCAGCCAACAGACAGGGAGCGCGAACACCGGGGAGCTGTTTTTT | CASSQQTGSANTGELFF
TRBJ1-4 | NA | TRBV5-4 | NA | TGTGCCAGCAGCCTGCGGACAGACCGGGTTAATGAAAAACTGTTTTTT | CASSLRTDRVNEKLFF
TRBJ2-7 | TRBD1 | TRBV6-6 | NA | TGTGCCAGCAGTCCCCGGACAGGGACCTACGAGCAGTACTTC | CASSPRTGTYEQYF
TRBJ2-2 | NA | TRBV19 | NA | TGTGCCAGTAGTATAAACTCGGGGAACACCGGGGAGCTGTTTTTT | CASSINSGNTGELFF
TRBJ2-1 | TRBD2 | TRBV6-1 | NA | TGTGCCAGCAGTACACAACTAGCGGGAGGGCAGTTCTTC | CASSTQLAGGQFF
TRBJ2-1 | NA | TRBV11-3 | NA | TGTGCCAGCAGCTTAGAGTTCGGTAGGGGGTATGAGCAGTTCTTC | CASSLEFGRGYEQFF
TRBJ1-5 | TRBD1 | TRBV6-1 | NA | TGTGCCAGCAGCGCCCAGGGGGACCAGCCCCAGCATTTT | CASSAQGDQPQHF
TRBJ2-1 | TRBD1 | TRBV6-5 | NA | TGTGCCAGCAGTCGGAACAGGGGTAATTGGGAGCAGTTCTTC | CASSRNRGNWEQFF
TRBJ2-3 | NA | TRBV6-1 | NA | TGTGCCAGCAGTGTCGAGTCCACAGATACGCAGTATTTT | CASSVESTDTQYF
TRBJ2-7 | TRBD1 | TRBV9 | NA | TGTGCCAGCAGCGCCCGCGTGGGGGGACAGGGTACCTACGAGCAGTACTTC | CASSARVGGQGTYEQYF
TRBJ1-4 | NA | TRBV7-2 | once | TGTGCCAGCAGCCCCGCGGGGGGGGAGAATGAAAAACTGTTTTTT | CASSPAGGENEKLFF
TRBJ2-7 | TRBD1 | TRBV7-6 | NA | TGTGCCAGCAGCATCCGGGACAGATCCCGCGAGCAGTACTTC | CASSIRDRSREQYF
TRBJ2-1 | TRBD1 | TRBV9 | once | TGTGCCAGCAGCGTAGTCGGACAGGGGCCTCACAATGAGCAGTTCTTC | CASSVVGQGPHNEQFF
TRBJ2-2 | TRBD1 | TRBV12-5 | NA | TGTGCTAGTGGTTTGGTCCCTAAAACAGGGGGCCTAGCCGGGGAGCTGTTTTTT | CASGLVPKTGGLAGELFF
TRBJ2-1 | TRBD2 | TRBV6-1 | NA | TGTGCCAGCAGTGAAGCGCTGGCGGGGGGGAGCTACAATGAGCAGTTCTTC | CASSEALAGGSYNEQFF
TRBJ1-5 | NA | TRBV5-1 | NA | TGCGCCAGCAGCGCGGGGTTACATAGCAATCAGCCCCAGCATTTT | CASSAGLHSNQPQHF
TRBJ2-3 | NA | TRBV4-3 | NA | TGCGCCAGCAGCCAAGATAAGAGGACAGATACGCAGTATTTT | CASSQDKRTDTQYF
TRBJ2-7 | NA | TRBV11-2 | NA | TGTGCCAGCAGCTTCGGTACGGCCTACGAGCAGTACTTC | CASSFGTAYEQYF
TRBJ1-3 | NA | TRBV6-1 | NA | TGTGCCAGCAGTGACCCGGGGGTTGGCTCTGGAAACACCATATATTTT | CASSDPGVGSGNTIYF
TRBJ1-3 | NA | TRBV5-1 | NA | TGCGCCAGCAGCACTGGAGGAGGCGGACTCTCTGGAAACACCATATATTTT | CASSTGGGGLSGNTIYF
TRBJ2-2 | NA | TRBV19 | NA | TGTGCCAGTATCCGCGCCAGGGGTAGCACCGGGGAGCTGTTTTTT | CASIRARGSTGELFF
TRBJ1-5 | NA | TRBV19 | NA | TGTGCCAGTAGTCTGGGGGCTGGTGGCAATCAGCCCCAGCATTTT | CASSLGAGGNQPQHF
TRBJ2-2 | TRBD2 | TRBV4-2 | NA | TGTGCCAGTGCCGGGGCCCGGGGGGGTTCCCGGGAGCTGTTTTTT | CASAGARGGSRELFF
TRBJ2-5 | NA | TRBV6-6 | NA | TGTGCCAGCAGGCCGGTGGGGGCGAAAGGGGAGACCCAGTACTTC | CASRPVGAKGETQYF
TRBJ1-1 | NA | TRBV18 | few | TGTGCCAGCTCACCGGCCCTTGGGGGCAACACTGAAGCTTTCTTT | CASSPALGGNTEAFF
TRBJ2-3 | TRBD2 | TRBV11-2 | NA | TGTGCCAGTCTTCGTAGCGGGGGCCTCACAGATACGCAGTATTTT | CASLRSGGLTDTQYF